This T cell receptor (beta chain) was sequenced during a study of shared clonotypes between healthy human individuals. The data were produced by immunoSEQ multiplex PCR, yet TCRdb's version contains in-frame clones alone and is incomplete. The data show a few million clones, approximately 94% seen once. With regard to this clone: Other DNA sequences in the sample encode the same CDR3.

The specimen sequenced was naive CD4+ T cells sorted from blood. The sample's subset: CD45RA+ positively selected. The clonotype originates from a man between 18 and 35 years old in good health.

The CDR3 here is CASSPGQGVYGYTF. As DNA, the CDR3 is TGTGCCAGCAGTCCGGGACAGGGCGTTTATGGCTACACCTTC. The genes are TRBV28 and TRBJ1-2, with 9 bases matching TRBD1. The CDR3 totals 14 residues. V shed 5 bases and J 5 bases; nucleotides not matched to a gene: 6. Germline V lookup: CDR1 MDHEN, CDR2 SYDVKM.